This TCR beta chain was captured in a study of cytomegalovirus exposure and HLA in healthy donors. Study-wide context: About 85 million unique TCRs from HLA-typed donors were held in an early release of data. General study findings and limits: Among TCR beta chains, those listed as cytomegalovirus-associated numbered over 150. When presence/absence was analysed, sequencing depth was taken to be roughly uniform across donors. Reported findings show TCR beta sequences accurately forecast HLA-A and HLA-B alleles in most subjects.

Points on this clone: Its antigen is undetermined.

PCR used 60 Vbeta primers and 13 Jbeta primers. Repertoires were generated with immunoSEQ multiplex PCR, while TCRdb's copy carries only in-frame clones and drops some. The profile shows about 180,000 clones, about 78% of them singletons. Germline assignment: CDR1 SGDLS and CDR2 YYNGEE. CDR3 length: 12 residues. V was clipped by 0 bases and J by 7 bases, with 7 bases between them. This clonotype originated in a man in his 60s in good health and CMV-seronegative. The V call is TRBV9, the J call TRBJ1-1, with D uncertain. The sample was PBMCs. The CDR3 bases are TGTGCCAGCAGCGTAGATCCGGGTGAAGCTTTCTTT. This translates into CASSVDPGEAFF.